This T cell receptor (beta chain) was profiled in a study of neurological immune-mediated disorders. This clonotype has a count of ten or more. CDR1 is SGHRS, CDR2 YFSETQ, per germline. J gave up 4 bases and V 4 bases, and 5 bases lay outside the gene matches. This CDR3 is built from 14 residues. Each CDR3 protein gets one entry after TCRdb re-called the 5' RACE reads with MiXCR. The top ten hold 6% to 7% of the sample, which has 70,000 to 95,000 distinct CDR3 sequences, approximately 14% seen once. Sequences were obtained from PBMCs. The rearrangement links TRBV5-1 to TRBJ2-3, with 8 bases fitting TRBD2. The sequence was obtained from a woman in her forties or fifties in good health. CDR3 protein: CASSRGLVSDTQYF. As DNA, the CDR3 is TGCGCCAGCAGCCGGGGACTAGTATCAGATACGCAGTATTTT.